The present entry profiles one TCR beta chain with its context. Antigen specificity is unknown. This sample stems from a study of cytomegalovirus exposure and HLA in healthy donors. Study findings and constraints: The study found most TCR sequences rare, yet found some public TCRs in many donors.

Profiled with immunoSEQ multiplex PCR; TCRdb holds only in-frame clones, not every one. The sample lists about 150,000 clones, about 86% seen once, with about 2.2% in the top ten. This sequence was found in a human donor in good health. Sequenced input: PBMCs.

CDR3: CASSPSQGLIYEQYF. The CDR3 DNA is TGTGCCAGCTCACCGAGTCAGGGGCTTATCTACGAGCAGTACTTC. The rearrangement uses TRBV18 and TRBJ2-7; the D gene is possibly TRBD1 (6 bases). The CDR3 sequence is 15 residues long. The V gene's germline CDR1 is KGHSH and CDR2 LQKENI. Trimming cost V 3 bases and J 3 bases, with 15 bases left between them.